Ten or more counts support the clone carrying this T cell receptor (beta chain). Its antigen is still unknown. Relative to the germline gene, one junction end is altered; a read error may explain this. This entry belongs to a study of spatial heterogeneity in lung cancer. Overall study: A strong correlation was found between TCR transcript counts in tumor regions and a T cell module score derived from matched bulk RNA-seq.

Sample time point: sample taken at primary tumor resection. TCRdb reprocessed the 5' RACE reads with MiXCR, giving one entry per CDR3 protein. This table has 5,500 to 7,000 distinct CDR3 sequences, under 20% appearing once. Study results and limitations: Beta chains had approximately 12% coverage of tumor T cells, and alpha chains had around 6.5%. Intratumoral expanded alpha and beta TCR counts were found to track tumor mutation counts.

Germline values: CDR1 PRHDT, CDR2 FYEKMQ (reference sequence). The CDR3 spans 14 residues. This receptor was taken from a male donor with early-stage non-small cell lung cancer. V is TRBV13 and J is TRBJ2-5, with TRBD2 matching 10 bases. Specimen: lung tumor tissue, collected at surgery. The DNA of the CDR3 is TGTGTCAGCAGCTTAAGCGGGGGGGCGGAGACCCAGTACTTC. Its protein is CVSSLSGGAETQYF.